This T cell receptor (beta chain) originates from a study of control samples from healthy donors and cancer patients. The CDR3 has 16 residues. Germline CDR1 reads SGHVS; CDR2 reads FQNEAQ. V was cut by 5 bases and J by 1 base, with 15 bases left in between. Assay: immunoSEQ multiplex PCR; the TCRdb copy retains only in-frame clones and omits some. The repertoire holds about 120,000 clones, with 85% to 90% as singletons. The sequencing sample was made of PBMCs. The TCR comes from a woman aged 45 to 65 with colorectal cancer. The chain is built from TRBV7-8 and TRBJ1-3, with D perhaps matching TRBD1 (6 bases). This CDR3 is CASSGFGQMSGNTIYF. In nucleotides, the CDR3 is TGTGCCAGCAGCGGGTTTGGACAGATGTCTGGAAACACCATATATTTT.